This is a list of T cell receptor beta chains from one sample in a study of T cells in narcolepsy. Profiled with immunoSEQ multiplex PCR; TCRdb holds only in-frame clones, not every one. The sample records around 39,000 clones, approximately 85% being singletons. Sequencing input: CD45RA- memory CD4+ T cells from PBMCs. These receptors all stem from a human donor with narcolepsy. Each CDR3 is given with its conserved first and last residue. A D gene is named only where the DNA matches it firmly. Expanded clones are given a class, and other clones once, few, many or no size at all.

TRBJ2-1 | TRBV5-1 | 13 | . | . | CASRVGVVNEQFF | TGCGCCAGCAGAGTTGGCGTGGTGAATGAGCAGTTCTTC
TRBJ1-6 | TRBV18 | 15 | few | . | CASSPQEGRSGALHF | TGTGCCAGCTCACCACAGGAGGGGCGGTCTGGGGCCCTCCACTTT
TRBJ2-5 | TRBV6-1 | 13 | . | . | CATMWGFQETQYF | TGTGCCACCATGTGGGGCTTCCAAGAGACCCAGTACTTC
TRBJ2-1 | TRBV10-2 | 14 | . | TRBD2 | CASSESIGGVLQFF | TGCGCCAGCAGTGAGTCGATTGGGGGGGTATTGCAGTTCTTC
TRBJ1-6 | TRBV28 | 14 | . | . | CASQGSRGNSPLHF | TGTGCCAGCCAGGGGTCCCGTGGTAATTCACCCCTCCACTTT
TRBJ1-5 | TRBV6-1 | 12 | . | . | CASSELGQPQHF | TGTGCCAGCAGTGAATTGGGGCAGCCCCAGCATTTT
TRBJ1-1 | TRBV10-3 | 13 | . | . | CAISEAGNTEAFF | TGTGCCATCAGTGAGGCGGGTAACACTGAAGCTTTCTTT
TRBJ1-2 | TRBV21-1 | 14 | . | . | CARRIHGGKYGYTF | TGTGCCAGACGCATCCATGGGGGGAAATATGGCTACACCTTC
TRBJ1-1 | TRBV7-2 | 14 | once | . | CASSLEAWNTEAFF | TGTGCCAGCAGCTTAGAGGCGTGGAACACTGAAGCTTTCTTT
TRBJ1-2 | TRBV28 | 13 | . | . | CASSRTRVYGYTF | TGTGCCAGCAGTCGAACACGAGTCTATGGCTACACCTTC
TRBJ1-1 | TRBV7-9 | 15 | . | . | CASSVGAGMNTEAFF | TGTGCCAGCAGCGTGGGGGCAGGGATGAACACTGAAGCTTTCTTT
TRBJ1-2 | TRBV19 | 15 | . | . | CASSIQGSILHGYTF | TGTGCCAGTAGTATCCAGGGAAGTATCCTCCATGGCTACACCTTC
TRBJ1-5 | TRBV7-9 | 13 | . | . | CASSLWVEQPQHF | TGTGCCAGCAGCCTCTGGGTTGAACAGCCCCAGCATTTT
TRBJ1-2 | TRBV19 | 14 | . | TRBD1 | CASSLTGWGSGYTF | TGTGCCAGTAGCCTGACAGGGTGGGGTTCCGGCTACACCTTC
TRBJ1-2 | TRBV28 | 14 | . | . | CASSHSSRVGGYTF | TGTGCCAGCAGTCACTCCTCCCGGGTAGGCGGCTACACCTTC
TRBJ2-7 | TRBV7-2 | 14 | . | . | CASTSGTAFYEQYF | TGTGCCAGCACCTCTGGGACTGCTTTCTACGAGCAGTACTTC
TRBJ2-7 | TRBV10-2 | 16 | . | TRBD2 | CASTPPGTSGVAQQYF | TGCGCCAGCACCCCACCGGGGACTAGCGGGGTCGCGCAGCAGTACTTC
TRBJ2-5 | TRBV30 | 13 | . | . | CAWSRWGAETQYF | TGTGCCTGGAGTCGGTGGGGGGCGGAGACCCAGTACTTC
TRBJ2-7 | TRBV9 | 14 | . | . | CASSETNRPYEQYF | TGTGCCAGCAGCGAGACAAACAGACCCTACGAGCAGTACTTC
TRBJ1-1 | TRBV30 | 12 | . | . | CAWSGTRTEAFF | TGTGCCTGGAGTGGGACCCGCACTGAAGCTTTCTTT
TRBJ1-2 | TRBV5-1 | 13 | . | TRBD1 | CASSSQGNYGYTF | TGCGCCAGCAGCTCACAGGGGAACTATGGCTACACCTTC
TRBJ2-6 | TRBV4-1 | 16 | . | . | CASSQVSGLGANVLTF | TGCGCCAGCAGCCAAGTTTCCGGGCTCGGGGCCAACGTCCTGACTTTC
TRBJ2-7 | TRBV4-3 | 13 | . | . | CASSPQPYYEQYF | TGCGCCAGCAGCCCCCAACCCTACTACGAGCAGTACTTC
TRBJ1-2 | TRBV18 | 12 | . | . | CASSDPGYGYTF | TGTGCCAGCTCAGATCCTGGGTATGGCTACACCTTC
TRBJ2-3 | TRBV7-2 | 14 | . | . | CASSLYRGTDTQYF | TGTGCCAGCAGCTTATACAGGGGCACAGATACGCAGTATTTT
TRBJ1-6 | TRBV6-5 | 13 | . | . | CASKSPWGSPLHF | TGTGCCAGCAAATCTCCTTGGGGTTCACCCCTCCACTTT
TRBJ1-1 | TRBV27 | 15 | . | . | CASSLSGVGNTEAFF | TGTGCCAGCAGTTTATCGGGGGTGGGGAACACTGAAGCTTTCTTT
TRBJ2-7 | TRBV5-6 | 15 | . | . | CASSSGVGLPYEQYF | TGTGCCAGCAGTTCAGGGGTGGGGCTACCCTACGAGCAGTACTTC
TRBJ2-7 | TRBV6-5 | 13 | . | . | CASSLGGLYEQYF | TGTGCCAGCAGCCTCGGGGGACTGTACGAGCAGTACTTC
TRBJ1-5 | TRBV19 | 14 | few | . | CASSPTGANQPQHF | TGTGCCAGTAGTCCAACAGGAGCCAATCAGCCCCAGCATTTT
TRBJ2-5 | TRBV7-2 | 14 | . | . | CASSLWGRTETQYF | TGTGCCAGCAGCCTATGGGGGCGGACGGAGACCCAGTACTTC
TRBJ2-2 | TRBV7-2 | 15 | . | . | CASSSKPANTGELFF | TGTGCCAGCAGCTCTAAGCCCGCGAACACCGGGGAGCTGTTTTTT
TRBJ1-2 | TRBV21-1 | 12 | . | . | CASSKCGEGYTF | TGTGCCAGCAGCAAATGCGGGGAGGGCTACACCTTC
TRBJ1-6 | TRBV27 | 14 | . | . | CASTVGVTDSPLHF | TGTGCCAGCACCGTGGGGGTTACGGATTCACCCCTCCACTTT
TRBJ2-5 | TRBV19 | 14 | . | TRBD2 | CASSPGLAQETQYF | TGTGCCAGTAGTCCGGGACTAGCCCAAGAGACCCAGTACTTC
TRBJ1-6 | TRBV5-1 | 14 | . | . | CASSLGQNNSPLHF | TGCGCCAGCAGCTTGGGACAGAATAATTCACCCCTCCACTTT
TRBJ1-1 | TRBV19 | 14 | . | . | CASSISGFGTEAFF | TGTGCCAGTAGTATTAGCGGGTTCGGCACTGAAGCTTTCTTT
TRBJ1-2 | TRBV7-2 | 14 | . | . | CASSRPTEFYGYTF | TGTGCCAGCAGCCGACCGACGGAATTCTATGGCTACACCTTC
TRBJ2-3 | TRBV7-2 | 16 | few | TRBD1 | CASSTRTGALTDTQYF | TGTGCCAGCAGCACGAGGACAGGGGCACTCACAGATACGCAGTATTTT
TRBJ2-3 | TRBV7-3 | 13 | once | . | CASSLSQQDTQYF | TGTGCCAGCAGCTTATCCCAGCAAGATACGCAGTATTTT
TRBJ2-1 | TRBV7-9 | 16 | . | TRBD2 | CASRLAGALSYNEQFF | TGTGCCTCCAGACTAGCGGGGGCTCTCTCCTACAATGAGCAGTTCTTC
TRBJ1-1 | TRBV15 | 12 | . | . | CATSRDRTEAFF | TGTGCCACCAGCAGAGACAGAACTGAAGCTTTCTTT
TRBJ2-7 | TRBV11-2 | 14 | . | TRBD2 | CASSTGTSGGEQYF | TGTGCCAGCAGCACCGGGACTAGCGGGGGCGAGCAGTACTTC
TRBJ2-2 | TRBV11-3 | 13 | . | . | CASSLVNTGELFF | TGTGCCAGCAGCTTAGTAAACACCGGGGAGCTGTTTTTT
TRBJ2-7 | TRBV7-8 | 14 | . | . | CASSLGGANHEQYF | TGTGCCAGCAGCTTAGGCGGGGCGAACCACGAGCAGTACTTC
TRBJ2-4 | TRBV5-1 | 16 | few | TRBD2 | CASSLVPAGGQNIQYF | TGCGCCAGCAGCTTGGTTCCGGCGGGGGGTCAAAACATTCAGTACTTC
TRBJ1-6 | TRBV6-6 | 14 | few | TRBD1 | CASSPPRQGSPLHF | TGTGCCAGCAGTCCCCCTCGACAGGGTTCACCCCTCCACTTT
TRBJ1-2 | TRBV28 | 13 | . | . | CASSSLGASGYTF | TGTGCCAGCAGCTCCCTGGGGGCGAGTGGCTACACCTTC
TRBJ2-1 | TRBV15 | 14 | . | TRBD2 | CATSRVLGGNEQFF | TGTGCCACCAGCAGAGTCCTCGGGGGGAATGAGCAGTTCTTC
TRBJ2-6 | TRBV4-2 | 15 | . | . | CASSQAGSGANVLTF | TGTGCCAGCAGCCAGGCAGGGTCTGGGGCCAACGTCCTGACTTTC
TRBJ1-5 | TRBV30 | 14 | . | . | CAWSTLSINQPQHF | TGTGCCTGGAGTACACTGTCGATTAATCAGCCCCAGCATTTT
TRBJ1-1 | TRBV2 | 13 | . | TRBD1 | CASRIDRDPEAFF | TGTGCCAGCAGGATCGACAGGGACCCTGAAGCTTTCTTT
TRBJ2-2 | TRBV19 | 15 | . | TRBD1 | CASRTGQGNTGELFF | TGTGCCAGTAGAACTGGACAGGGGAACACCGGGGAGCTGTTTTTT
TRBJ1-2 | TRBV6-4 | 12 | once | . | CASSDPDYGYTF | TGTGCCAGCAGTGACCCCGACTATGGCTACACCTTC
TRBJ2-3 | TRBV5-1 | 15 | . | . | CASSLELNLKTRQYF | TGCGCCAGCAGCTTGGAACTAAACTTAAAGACACGGCAGTATTTT